Following are 19 T cell receptor beta chains from one sample sequenced in a study of blood T cell repertoires in COVID-19. Some clones are missing from TCRdb's copy, which holds only in-frame ones; the method was immunoSEQ multiplex PCR. This table holds some 140,000 clones, about 80% found once. Sequencing used peripheral blood. All receptors come from a man aged 60-69 years with acute or convalescent COVID-19.

The chain has TRBV29-1 and TRBJ1-2; 7 nucleotides agree with TRBD1. Trimming at V came to 7 bases and at J to 7 bases, leaving 9 bases not matched to a gene. Per germline, CDR1 SQVTM and CDR2 ANQGSEA. There are 12 residues in the CDR3. The CDR3 spells CSEGDRGSGYTF. The DNA of the CDR3 is TGCAGCGAGGGGGACAGAGGTTCTGGCTACACCTTC.

This clone has a single count. This chain connects TRBV29-1 to TRBJ1-1, with no clear D. This CDR3 region has 13 residues. Germline CDR1 is SQVTM and CDR2 is ANQGSEA. V was trimmed by 3 bases and J by 2 bases, leaving 10 bases between them. The CDR3 protein is CSVEGSGNTEAFF. DNA for the CDR3: TGCAGCGTTGAGGGCAGCGGAAACACTGAAGCTTTCTTT.

V is TRBV7-9 and J is TRBJ2-7; D is unclear. The V and J ends lost 6 bases and 2 bases respectively, with 8 bases between them. Germline V gene lookup returns CDR1 SEHNR and CDR2 FQNEAQ (reference sequence). CDR3 length: 12 residues. CDR3 DNA sequence: TGTGCCAGCAGTCCGACTCCCTACGAGCAGTACTTC. Its protein is CASSPTPYEQYF. The complete variable domain, with remaining parts taken from reference TRBV7-9 and TRBJ2-7, reads DTGVSQNPRHKITKRGQNVTFRCDPISEHNRLYWYRQTLGQGPEFLTYFQNEAQLEKSRLLSDRFSAERPKGSFSTLEIQRTEQGDSAMYLCASSPTPYEQYFGPGTRLTVT.

The rearrangement uses TRBV6-2 or TRBV6-3 and TRBJ2-3; D remains ambiguous. With 5 bases removed from V and 6 bases from J, the gap between germline ends came to 15 bases. The CDR3 totals 14 residues. From germline, CDR1 is MNHEY and CDR2 SVGEGT. The CDR3 region is CASSPSSLVDTQYF. Here the CDR3 DNA reads TGTGCCAGCAGTCCATCCTCTCTAGTTGATACGCAGTATTTT.

Details on this clone: Other nucleotide sequences in the sample specify the same CDR3. The J gene is TRBJ1-1, the V gene TRBV27; no firm D call. Germline V gene data show CDR1 as MNHEY and CDR2 as SMNVEV (reference sequence). The CDR3 length is 13 residues. Trimming took off 5 bases at V and 3 bases at J, with 10 bases between the two ends. The DNA for the CDR3 is TGTGCCAGCAGTCCCCCCGGGTACACTGAAGCTTTCTTT. Its protein is CASSPPGYTEAFF.

CDR3: CASSLEAGVRPEQYF. As DNA, the CDR3 is TGTGCCAGCAGCCTAGAAGCGGGAGTCCGTCCCGAGCAGTACTTC. The gene calls are TRBV7-2 and TRBJ2-7; TRBD2 agrees at 8 bases. The CDR3 loop spans 15 amino acids. Germline assignment: CDR1 SGHTA and CDR2 FQGNSA. Losses at the gene ends were 5 bases for V and 6 bases for J; bases not matched to a gene: 12.

The chain recombines TRBV4-1 with TRBJ1-1; the match to TRBD1 covers 8 bases. The CDR3 has 16 residues. J lost 0 bases, V lost 4 bases, and 7 bases had no gene match. Germline lookup yields CDR1 MGHRA and CDR2 YSYEKL. Here the CDR3 reads CASSPRPGGLNTEAFF. CDR3 DNA: TGCGCCAGCAGCCCACGGCCAGGGGGCCTGAACACTGAAGCTTTCTTT.

The chain joins TRBV7-2 to TRBJ2-5, with 7 bases aligning to TRBD2. V lost 3 bases and J lost 0; bases outside the gene matches: 4. The CDR3 has 15 residues. Germline CDR1 reads SGHTA; CDR2 reads FQGNSA. The CDR3 loop is CASSFISGNQETQYF. The CDR3 nucleotides read TGTGCCAGCAGCTTTATCAGCGGGAACCAAGAGACCCAGTACTTC.

The CDR3 loop reads CASSPGGQDYGYTF. The CDR3 DNA is TGTGCCAGCAGCCCCGGGGGACAGGACTATGGCTACACCTTC. The gene calls are TRBV7-2 and TRBJ1-2; 8 bases align to TRBD1. Germline V gene data show CDR1 as SGHTA and CDR2 as FQGNSA. V trimming: 5 bases; J trimming: 3 bases; junction bases outside the gene matches: 5. The CDR3 extends over 14 amino acids. The entire variable domain, with the rest obtained from reference TRBV7-2 and TRBJ1-2, is as follows: GAGVSQSPSNKVTEKGKDVELRCDPISGHTALYWYRQSLGQGLEFLIYFQGNSAPDKSGLPSDRFSAERTGGSVSTLTIQRTQQEDSAVYLCASSPGGQDYGYTFGSGTRLTVV.

This chain uses TRBV6-6 with TRBJ2-3; 10 bases match TRBD2. The CDR3 covers 15 residues. J lost 6 bases, V lost 6 bases, and 9 bases had no gene match. Per germline, CDR1 MNHNY and CDR2 SVGAGI (reference sequence). The CDR3 nucleotides are TGTGCCAGCAGCAGACTAGCGGGCGCCCCCGATACGCAGTATTTT. Protein: CASSRLAGAPDTQYF.

This clone was seen only once. The chain joins TRBV18 to TRBJ1-5; D might be TRBD1 (6 bases). The CDR3 covers 16 residues. Germline lookup yields CDR1 KGHSH and CDR2 LQKENI. Trimming removed 2 bases at V and 0 bases at J, with 11 bases between. The CDR3 DNA sequence: TGTGCCAGCTCACCAAGGGGGTCGACTAGCAATCAGCCCCAGCATTTT. Its translation: CASSPRGSTSNQPQHF.

The chain carries TRBV6-5 and TRBJ2-1; D gene ambiguous. CDR1 MNHEY and CDR2 SVGAGI come from the germline V gene. V gave up 2 bases and J gave up 4 bases, with 9 bases separating them. CDR3 length: 14 amino acids. The CDR3 loop reads CASSYGQAYNEQFF. The CDR3 DNA follows: TGTGCCAGCAGTTACGGGCAGGCATACAATGAGCAGTTCTTC.

The chain uses TRBV28 and TRBJ2-4, with TRBD1 matching over 8 bases. The trim removed 1 base at V and 8 bases at J, leaving 10 bases unmatched. The CDR3 consists of 16 residues. Germline assignment: CDR1 MDHEN and CDR2 SYDVKM. CDR3 in amino acids: CASSLSHLQGAYIQYF. The CDR3 nucleotides are TGTGCCAGCAGTTTATCCCACCTCCAGGGGGCATACATTCAGTACTTC.

The chain has TRBV27 and TRBJ1-2; tentative D call: TRBD1 (5 bases). Trimming took off 5 bases at V and 2 bases at J, with 12 bases between the two ends. CDR1 is MNHEY, CDR2 SMNVEV, per germline (reference sequence). The CDR3 consists of 14 residues. CDR3 coding DNA: TGTGCCAGCAGTGGACACCCGCGCAACTATGGCTACACCTTC. Its protein is CASSGHPRNYGYTF.

In DNA form, the CDR3 reads TGTGCCAGTAGTATCGGGACTAGGGGAGAGACCCAGTACTTC. It yields the protein CASSIGTRGETQYF. This sequence joins TRBV19 and TRBJ2-5, with TRBD2 identical over 8 bases. Looked up from germline, CDR1 is LNHDA and CDR2 is SQIVND (reference sequence). V dropped 3 bases and J dropped 4; count of bases not matched to a gene: 4. The CDR3 runs to 14 residues. Supplemented by reference TRBV19 and TRBJ2-5, the full variable domain reads DGGITQSPKYLFRKEGQNVTLSCEQNLNHDAMYWYRQDPGQGLRLIYYSQIVNDFQKGDIAEGYSVSREKKESFPLTVTSAQKNPTAFYLCASSIGTRGETQYFGPGTRLLVL.

The gene calls are TRBV7-8 and TRBJ1-4, with 10 bases aligning to TRBD1. Germline loops: CDR1 SGHVS, CDR2 FQNEAQ. CDR3 length: 15 amino acids. V trimming: 5 bases; J trimming: 7 bases; junction bases outside the gene matches: 7. The CDR3 DNA sequence: TGTGCCAGCAGCCCTCACGGGACAGGGGCTGAAAAACTGTTTTTT. This sequence encodes CASSPHGTGAEKLFF.

The chain recombines TRBV19 with TRBJ2-7; the D gene is possibly TRBD2 (6 bases). V lost 1 base and J lost 9, with 16 bases in between. The CDR3 loop spans 14 amino acids. Germline V lookup: CDR1 LNHDA, CDR2 SQIVND (reference sequence). CDR3 protein: CASSIGGGRTGQYF. In DNA form, the CDR3 reads TGTGCCAGTAGTATAGGAGGTGGGAGGACCGGGCAGTACTTC.

The CDR3 DNA sequence: TGTGCCAGCAGCCCCCTCCAGTCGAACACCGGGGAGCTGTTTTTT. Translation gives CASSPLQSNTGELFF. The chain uses TRBV4-2 and TRBJ2-2; D unresolved. CDR1 LGHNA and CDR2 YNFKEQ come from the germline V gene. V shed 4 bases and J shed 0 bases, with 9 bases lying between them. The CDR3 consists of 15 residues.

The chain has TRBV7-2 and TRBJ2-7, with 12 positions matching TRBD2. Germline CDR1 and CDR2: SGHTA and FQGNSA. This CDR3 is built from 15 residues. V was clipped by 5 bases and J by 5 bases; unmatched bases: 7. The CDR3, as DNA: TGTGCCAGCAGCCCCAGACTAGCGGGAGCCCACGAGCAGTACTTC. Its translation: CASSPRLAGAHEQYF.